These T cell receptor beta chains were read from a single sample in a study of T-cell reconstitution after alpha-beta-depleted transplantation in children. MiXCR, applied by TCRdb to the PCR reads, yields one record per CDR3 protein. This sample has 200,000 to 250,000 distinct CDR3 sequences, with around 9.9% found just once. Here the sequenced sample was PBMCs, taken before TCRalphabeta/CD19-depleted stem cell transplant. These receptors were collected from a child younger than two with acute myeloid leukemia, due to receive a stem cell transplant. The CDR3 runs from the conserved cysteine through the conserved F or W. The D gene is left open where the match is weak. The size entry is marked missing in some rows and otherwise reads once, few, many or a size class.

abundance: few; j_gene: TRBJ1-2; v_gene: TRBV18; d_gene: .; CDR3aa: CASSPSQGSHYTF; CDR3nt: TGTGCCAGCTCACCGTCCCAAGGGTCCCACTACACCTTC
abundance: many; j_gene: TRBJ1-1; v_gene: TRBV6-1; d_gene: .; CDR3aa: CASSPHRVAYRKAFF; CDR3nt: TGTGCCAGCAGTCCCCACAGGGTTGCGTACCGTAAAGCTTTCTTT
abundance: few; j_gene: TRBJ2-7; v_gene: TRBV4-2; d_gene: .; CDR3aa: CASSQRIGVYEQYF; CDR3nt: TGTGCCAGCAGCCAAAGGATTGGGGTCTACGAGCAGTACTTC
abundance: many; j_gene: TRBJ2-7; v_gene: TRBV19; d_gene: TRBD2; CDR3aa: CASSSSGIYEQYF; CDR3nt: TGTGCCAGTAGTTCTAGCGGGATCTACGAGCAGTACTTC
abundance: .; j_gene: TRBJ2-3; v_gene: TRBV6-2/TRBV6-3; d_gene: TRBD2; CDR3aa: CASTPLAGPTDTQYF; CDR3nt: TGTGCCAGCACCCCGCTAGCGGGACCCACAGATACGCAGTATTTT
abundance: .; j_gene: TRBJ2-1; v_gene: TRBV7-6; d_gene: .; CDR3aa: CASSFGAVEQFF; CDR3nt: TGTGCCAGCAGCTTCGGCGCCGTTGAGCAGTTCTTC
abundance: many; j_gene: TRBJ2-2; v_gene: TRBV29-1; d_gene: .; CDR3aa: CSVGGASGSTGELFF; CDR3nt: TGCAGCGTTGGGGGGGCTAGCGGCTCCACCGGGGAGCTGTTTTTT
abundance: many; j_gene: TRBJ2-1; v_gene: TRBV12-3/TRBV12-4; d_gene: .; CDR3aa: CASSFQQGNEQFF; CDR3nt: TGTGCCAGCAGTTTTCAACAGGGAAATGAGCAGTTCTTC
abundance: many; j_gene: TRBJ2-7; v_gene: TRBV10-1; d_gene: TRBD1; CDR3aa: CASRAGTDPIHEQYF; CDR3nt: TGCGCCAGCAGAGCCGGGACAGACCCTATCCACGAGCAGTACTTC
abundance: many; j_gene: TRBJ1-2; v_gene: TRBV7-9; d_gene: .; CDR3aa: CASSPGQLYGYTF; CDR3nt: TGTGCCAGCAGCCCAGGACAGCTCTATGGCTACACCTTC
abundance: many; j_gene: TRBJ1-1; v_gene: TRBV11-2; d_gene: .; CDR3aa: CASSLPGLLPEAFF; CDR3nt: TGTGCCAGCAGCCTTCCCGGACTCCTGCCGGAAGCTTTCTTT
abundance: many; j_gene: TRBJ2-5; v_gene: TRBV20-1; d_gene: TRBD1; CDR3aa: CSASDQGAQETQYF; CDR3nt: TGCAGTGCTAGTGACCAGGGGGCCCAAGAGACCCAGTACTTC
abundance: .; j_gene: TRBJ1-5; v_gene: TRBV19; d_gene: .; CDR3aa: CASSINGGLDQPQHF; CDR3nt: TGTGCCAGTAGTATAAATGGGGGGTTGGATCAGCCCCAGCATTTT
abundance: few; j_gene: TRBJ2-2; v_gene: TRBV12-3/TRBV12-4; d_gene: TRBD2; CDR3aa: CASSLGRGSTGELFF; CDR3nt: TGTGCCAGCAGTTTGGGGCGCGGGAGCACCGGGGAGCTGTTTTTT
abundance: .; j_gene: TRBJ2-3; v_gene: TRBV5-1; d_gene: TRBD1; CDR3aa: CASSSSTGIADTQYF; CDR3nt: TGCGCCAGCAGCTCCTCGACAGGGATCGCAGATACGCAGTATTTT
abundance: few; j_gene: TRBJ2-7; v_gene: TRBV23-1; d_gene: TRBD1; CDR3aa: CASSRPRTGIYEQYF; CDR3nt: TGCGCCAGCAGTCGACCCCGGACAGGGATTTACGAGCAGTACTTC
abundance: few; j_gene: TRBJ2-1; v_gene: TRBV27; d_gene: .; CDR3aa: CASSAGRSSYNEQFF; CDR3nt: TGTGCCAGCAGTGCCGGGCGGAGCTCCTACAATGAGCAGTTCTTC
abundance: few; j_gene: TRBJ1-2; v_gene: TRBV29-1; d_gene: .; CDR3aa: CSVEGRTSYGYTF; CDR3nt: TGCAGCGTGGAGGGCCGGACTTCATATGGCTACACCTTC
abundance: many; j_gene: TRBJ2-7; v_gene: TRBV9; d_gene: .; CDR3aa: CASSAPLRDYLYEQYF; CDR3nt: TGTGCCAGCAGCGCCCCTTTGCGGGATTACTTATACGAGCAGTACTTC
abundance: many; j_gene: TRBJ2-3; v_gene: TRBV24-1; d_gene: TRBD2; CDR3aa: CATSGLTSGTTDTQYF; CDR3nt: TGTGCCACCAGTGGCTTGACTAGCGGGACCACAGATACGCAGTATTTT
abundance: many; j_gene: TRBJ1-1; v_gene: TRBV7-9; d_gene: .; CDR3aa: CASSFEQGPEAFF; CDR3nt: TGTGCCAGCAGCTTCGAACAGGGTCCTGAAGCTTTCTTT
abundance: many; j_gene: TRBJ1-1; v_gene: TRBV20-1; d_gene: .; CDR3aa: CSARQSGRTNTEAFF; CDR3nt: TGCAGTGCTAGGCAATCGGGACGGACGAACACTGAAGCTTTCTTT
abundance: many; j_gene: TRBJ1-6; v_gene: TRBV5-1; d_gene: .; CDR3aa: CASSLGFDSPLHF; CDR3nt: TGCGCCAGCAGCTTGGGGTTTGATTCACCCCTCCACTTT
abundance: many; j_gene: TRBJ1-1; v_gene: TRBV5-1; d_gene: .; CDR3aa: CASSLWGVDTEAFF; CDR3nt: TGCGCCAGCAGCTTATGGGGGGTGGACACTGAAGCTTTCTTT
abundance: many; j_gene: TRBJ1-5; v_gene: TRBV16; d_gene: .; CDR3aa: CASSQWNPTDQPQHF; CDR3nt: TGTGCCAGCAGCCAATGGAATCCGACGGATCAGCCCCAGCATTTT
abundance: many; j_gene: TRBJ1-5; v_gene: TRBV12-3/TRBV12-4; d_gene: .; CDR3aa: CASSGIGLNQPQHF; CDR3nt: TGTGCCAGCAGTGGTATTGGGTTAAATCAGCCCCAGCATTTT
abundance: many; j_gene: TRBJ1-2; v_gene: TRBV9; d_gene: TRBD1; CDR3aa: CASGSLRGRDYGYTF; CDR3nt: TGTGCCAGCGGTTCACTCAGGGGGCGCGACTATGGCTACACCTTC
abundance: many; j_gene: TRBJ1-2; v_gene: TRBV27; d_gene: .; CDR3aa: CASSLRAPGRDNGYTF; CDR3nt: TGTGCCAGCAGTTTGCGGGCCCCCGGCAGGGATAACGGCTACACCTTC
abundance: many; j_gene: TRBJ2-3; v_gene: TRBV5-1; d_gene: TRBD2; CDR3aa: CASSFLLAGADTQYF; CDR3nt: TGCGCCAGCAGCTTCCTCCTAGCGGGGGCAGATACGCAGTATTTT
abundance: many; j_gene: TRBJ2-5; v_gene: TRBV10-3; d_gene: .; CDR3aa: CAISERLPGLIQETQYF; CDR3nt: TGTGCCATCAGTGAGAGGCTCCCGGGACTCATCCAAGAGACCCAGTACTTC
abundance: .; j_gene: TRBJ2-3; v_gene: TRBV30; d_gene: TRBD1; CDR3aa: CAWSNVRGPSTLHF; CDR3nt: TGTGCCTGGAGTAACGTCAGGGGGCCTAGTACGCTGCATTTT
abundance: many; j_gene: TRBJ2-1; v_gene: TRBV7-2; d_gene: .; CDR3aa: CASSWGAGLYNEQFF; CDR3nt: TGTGCCAGCAGCTGGGGGGCGGGTCTCTACAATGAGCAGTTCTTC
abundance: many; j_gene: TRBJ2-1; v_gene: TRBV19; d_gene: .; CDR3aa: CASSTDSYSYNEQFF; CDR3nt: TGTGCCAGTAGTACGGACTCCTACTCCTACAATGAGCAGTTCTTC
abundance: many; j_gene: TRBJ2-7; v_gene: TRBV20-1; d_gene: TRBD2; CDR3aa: CSASSGGGYEQYF; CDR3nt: TGCAGTGCTAGCAGCGGGGGGGGGTACGAGCAGTACTTC
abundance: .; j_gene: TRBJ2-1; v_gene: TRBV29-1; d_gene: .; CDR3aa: CSVDRGNEQFF; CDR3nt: TGCAGCGTTGATCGAGGAAATGAGCAGTTCTTC